This entry lists 24 T cell receptor beta chains sequenced from one sample in a study of blood T cell repertoires in COVID-19. The protocol was immunoSEQ multiplex PCR, while the TCRdb copy is restricted to in-frame clones and leaves out a portion. Here the sample spans roughly 180,000 clones, more than 65% being singletons. The material sequenced was PBMCs or T cells enriched from blood (not recorded which). These TCRs come from a woman aged 40-49 years with acute COVID-19.

The chain joins TRBV5-1 to TRBJ1-3; unclear D gene. CDR3 length: 14 amino acids. Trimming pared 1 base from V and 0 bases from J, leaving 5 bases between. Germline V lookup: CDR1 SGHRS, CDR2 YFSETQ. CDR3 nucleotide sequence: TGCGCCAGCAGCTTGTCGGGCTCTGGAAACACCATATATTTT. This codes for CASSLSGSGNTIYF.

This chain connects TRBV18 to TRBJ2-7, with TRBD1 as a possible D gene (5 bases). V was cut by 5 bases and J by 2 bases, with 19 bases left in between. Germline CDR1 and CDR2: KGHSH and LQKENI. The CDR3 is 16 residues long. The CDR3 bases are TGTGCCAGCTCATTAGGGGCCGGCCGCGATACCTACGAGCAGTACTTC. It is translated as CASSLGAGRDTYEQYF. The complete variable domain, with remaining parts taken from reference TRBV18 and TRBJ2-7, reads NAGVMQNPRHLVRRRGQEARLRCSPMKGHSHVYWYRQLPEEGLKFMVYLQKENIIDESGMPKERFSAEFPKEGPSILRIQQVVRGDSAAYFCASSLGAGRDTYEQYFGPGTRLTVT.

The table lists this clone with a few counts. The chain's CDR3 is CASTTLGAEETQYF. Here the CDR3 DNA reads TGTGCCAGCACTACCTTGGGGGCAGAAGAGACCCAGTACTTC. The rearrangement joins TRBV5-8 to TRBJ2-5; D perhaps matches TRBD1 (6 bases). The CDR3 loop spans 14 amino acids. The V and J ends lost 6 bases and 3 bases respectively, with 15 bases between them. Per the germline V gene, CDR1 is SGHTS and CDR2 is YDEGEE.

The chain couples TRBV5-1 to TRBJ2-3; 7 nucleotides line up with TRBD2. Germline values: CDR1 SGHRS, CDR2 YFSETQ. Trimming removed 2 bases from V and 3 bases from J; junction bases left unmatched: 3. This CDR3 region has 14 residues. The CDR3 DNA sequence: TGCGCCAGCAGCTTCGCGGGACTAACAGATACGCAGTATTTT. It encodes CASSFAGLTDTQYF.

This chain links TRBV2 with TRBJ1-1; 7 bases line up with TRBD1. This CDR3 is 14 amino acids long. Germline assignment: CDR1 SNHLY and CDR2 FYNNEI. Losses at the gene ends were 2 bases for V and 5 bases for J; bases not matched to a gene: 5. CDR3 sequence reads: CASSESRGWTEAFF. CDR3 DNA sequence: TGTGCCAGCAGTGAAAGCAGGGGGTGGACTGAAGCTTTCTTT.

The chain has TRBV24-1 and TRBJ2-3; 12 bases align to TRBD1. J was trimmed by 4 bases and V by 6 bases; bases with no gene match: 7. CDR3 length equals 16 residues. The germline V gene encodes CDR1 KGHDR and CDR2 SFDVKD. The CDR3 region has the DNA TGTGCCACCAGTCTGGGACAGGGGGCGAAGTCAGATACGCAGTATTTT. Encoded protein: CATSLGQGAKSDTQYF.

Only a few counts were recorded for this clone. The chain recombines TRBV2 with TRBJ2-7; 12 positions match TRBD2. CDR1 SNHLY and CDR2 FYNNEI come from the germline V gene. The CDR3 contains 15 residues. V lost 6 bases and J lost 7; bases outside the gene matches: 10. The CDR3 loop is CASSLAGGPGGEQYV. The CDR3 DNA reads as TGTGCCAGCAGCCTAGCGGGAGGGCCGGGAGGGGAGCAGTACGTC.

This chain links TRBV2 with TRBJ1-4; 9 positions match TRBD1. V trimming: 4 bases; J trimming: 8 bases; junction bases outside the gene matches: 8. The length of the CDR3 is 15 residues. From germline, CDR1 is SNHLY and CDR2 FYNNEI. The CDR3 sequence: CASSGDRGSGEKLFF. The CDR3 coding sequence is TGTGCCAGCAGTGGCGACAGGGGGAGTGGGGAAAAACTGTTTTTT.

This clone came up once. The V call is TRBV19, the J call TRBJ1-2; 7 bases line up with TRBD1. Germline V lookup: CDR1 LNHDA, CDR2 SQIVND (reference sequence). The CDR3 length is 15 residues. J lost 4 bases, V lost 6 bases, and 11 bases had no gene match. This CDR3 is CASRKQGTNIYGYTF. In DNA form, the CDR3 reads TGTGCCAGTAGGAAACAGGGGACGAATATCTATGGCTACACCTTC.

This clone has only a few counts. The chain employs TRBV7-9 and TRBJ2-7, with D unresolved. The V gene lost 4 bases and the J gene lost 3 bases, with 13 bases spanning the gap. The CDR3 spans 14 residues. CDR1 and CDR2 (germline): SEHNR, FQNEAQ (reference sequence). The CDR3 bases are TGTGCCAGCAGCTACCGGTCGGCAGGCTACGAGCAGTACTTC. Translating it yields CASSYRSAGYEQYF.

This clone was observed once. This rearrangement joins TRBV19 to TRBJ1-4; D unclear. Trimming cost V 7 bases and J 5 bases, with 14 bases left between them. This CDR3 comprises 14 residues. CDR1 and CDR2 from the germline V gene are LNHDA and SQIVND (reference sequence). The chain's CDR3 is CASTLGVANEKLFF. In nucleotides, the CDR3 is TGTGCCAGTACTCTAGGAGTTGCGAATGAAAAACTGTTTTTT.

V and J are TRBV6-5 and TRBJ1-1, with D possibly matching TRBD1 (6 bases). Germline V gene sequence: CDR1 MNHEY, CDR2 SVGAGI. V was trimmed by 2 bases and J by 8 bases, leaving 15 bases between them. The length of the CDR3 is 14 residues. DNA for the CDR3: TGTGCCAGCAGTTACGCCGTACAGGGAGGGGAAGCTTTCTTT. It yields the protein CASSYAVQGGEAFF.

The V and J genes are TRBV5-1 and TRBJ2-2; weak D call: TRBD1 (5 bases). Germline V gene data show CDR1 as SGHRS and CDR2 as YFSETQ. V gave up 4 bases and J gave up 7 bases, with 14 bases separating them. The length of the CDR3 is 14 residues. CDR3 loop: CASSNKTVSGELFF. For the CDR3, the DNA is TGCGCCAGCAGCAACAAGACAGTTAGCGGGGAGCTGTTTTTT.

This chain joins TRBV5-1 and TRBJ2-7; possibly TRBD2 for D (6 bases). Trimming removed 4 bases from V and 0 bases from J, with 11 bases in between. This CDR3 is built from 14 residues. Germline CDR1 SGHRS, CDR2 YFSETQ. DNA for the CDR3: TGCGCCAGCAGCCGGGACTCTAGCTCCTACGAGCAGTACTTC. Translated, it gives CASSRDSSSYEQYF.

As to this clone: At one of its ends the junction is not consistent with the germline gene, which may arise from a read error. CDR3 amino acids: CASRLGLAGGRDEQFF. CDR3 DNA: TGCGCCAGCAGATTGGGTCTAGCGGGAGGGAGGGATGAGCAGTTCTTC. V and J are TRBV5-1 and TRBJ2-1; TRBD2 matches at 12 bases. Germline V gene sequence: CDR1 SGHRS, CDR2 YFSETQ. The CDR3 has 16 amino acids.

The chain is built from TRBV5-6 and TRBJ2-7, with D perhaps matching TRBD1 (5 bases). This CDR3 is built from 14 residues. V dropped 0 bases and J dropped 0 bases, with 7 bases sitting between them. The germline gives CDR1 SGHDT, CDR2 YYEEEE. DNA for the CDR3: TGTGCCAGCAGCTTGGCTCAGGGCTCCTACGAGCAGTACTTC. As protein: CASSLAQGSYEQYF.

This chain links TRBV11-1 with TRBJ2-1; 9 nucleotides line up with TRBD1. The germline V gene has CDR1 SGHAT and CDR2 FQDESV (reference sequence). The CDR3 sequence is 14 residues long. Losses at the gene ends were 5 bases for V and 6 bases for J; bases not matched to a gene: 5. CDR3 nucleotide sequence: TGTGCCAGCAGCCCCCGACAGGGGGGCAATGAGCAGTTCTTC. Translating it yields CASSPRQGGNEQFF.

The V and J genes are TRBV5-6 and TRBJ1-2; D is perhaps TRBD1 (5 bases). Per the germline V gene, CDR1 is SGHDT and CDR2 is YYEEEE. V lost 4 bases and J 7 bases, leaving 26 bases between the germline ends. The CDR3 covers 17 residues. The CDR3 DNA is TGTGCCAGCAGCCCCGCTCGCGGGGTGTACAGGAACAGTGGCTACACCTTC. Its translation is CASSPARGVYRNSGYTF.

The genes are TRBV7-6 and TRBJ1-5; D might be TRBD1 (6 bases). Trimming took off 3 bases at V and 7 bases at J, with 10 bases between the two ends. The CDR3 extends over 13 amino acids. Germline V gene lookup returns CDR1 SGHVS and CDR2 FNYEAQ. The CDR3: CASSLDRGQPQHF. The CDR3 DNA follows: TGTGCCAGCAGCTTGGACAGAGGCCAGCCCCAGCATTTT.

The rearrangement links TRBV18 to TRBJ2-5; a possible D gene is TRBD1 (5 bases). CDR1 and CDR2 (germline): KGHSH, LQKENI. Trimming pared 6 bases from V and 7 bases from J, leaving 18 bases between. The CDR3 spans 14 residues. The CDR3 loop reads CASSPEQVTGTQYF. The CDR3 coding sequence is TGTGCCAGCTCTCCAGAGCAAGTCACAGGGACCCAGTACTTC.

J is TRBJ1-2 and V is TRBV7-2; 7 bases agree with TRBD1. V was pared by 5 bases and J by 2 bases, with 8 bases of the junction left unmatched. From germline, CDR1 is SGHTA and CDR2 FQGNSA. This CDR3 region has 15 residues. The CDR3 DNA sequence: TGTGCCAGCAGCCCAACAGGGGTTTCAAACTATGGCTACACCTTC. Its protein is CASSPTGVSNYGYTF.

V gene TRBV27 combines with J gene TRBJ1-5; maybe TRBD1 (6 bases). Trimming removed 6 bases at V and 1 base at J, with 13 bases between. CDR3 size: 15 residues. Looked up from germline, CDR1 is MNHEY and CDR2 is SMNVEV (reference sequence). The CDR3 bases are TGTGCCAGCAGGCAGGACAGTTTGAGCAATCAGCCCCAGCATTTT. Protein: CASRQDSLSNQPQHF.

This clone was counted a single time. The genes are TRBV2 and TRBJ1-1; unclear D gene. Germline V gene data show CDR1 as SNHLY and CDR2 as FYNNEI. The CDR3 extends over 13 amino acids. Trimming shortened V by 4 bases and J by 0 bases, and 6 bases separated the two germline ends. The CDR3 DNA reads as TGTGCCAGCAGTGCACATGTGAACACTGAAGCTTTCTTT. Translating it yields CASSAHVNTEAFF. Based on the CDR3 plus reference TRBV2 and TRBJ1-1, the full variable domain is EPEVTQTPSHQVTQMGQEVILRCVPISNHLYFYWYRQILGQKVEFLVSFYNNEISEKSEIFDDQFSVERPDGSNFTLKIRSTKLEDSAMYFCASSAHVNTEAFFGQGTRLTVV.

The chain couples TRBV2 to TRBJ2-3; 8 bases match TRBD2. The germline V gene encodes CDR1 SNHLY and CDR2 FYNNEI. With V trimmed by 6 bases and J by 4 bases, 6 bases remained unmatched. This CDR3 spans 14 amino acids. This CDR3 reads CASRGGRSADTQYF. CDR3 DNA sequence: TGTGCCAGCAGAGGCGGGAGGAGCGCAGATACGCAGTATTTT.